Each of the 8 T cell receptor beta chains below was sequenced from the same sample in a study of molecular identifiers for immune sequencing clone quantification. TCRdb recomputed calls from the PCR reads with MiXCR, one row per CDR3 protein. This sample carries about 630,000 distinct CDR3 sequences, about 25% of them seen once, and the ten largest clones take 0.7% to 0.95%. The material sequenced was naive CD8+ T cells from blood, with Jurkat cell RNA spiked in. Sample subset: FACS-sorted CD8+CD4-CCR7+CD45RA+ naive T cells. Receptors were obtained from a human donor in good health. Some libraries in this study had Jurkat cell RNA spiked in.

Here the CDR3 reads CASSYFGEETQYF. CDR3 nucleotide sequence: TGTGCCAGCAGTTACTTCGGGGAGGAGACCCAGTACTTC. The chain uses TRBV6-6 and TRBJ2-5; possible D gene TRBD2, 5 bases. With 1 base removed from V and 5 bases from J, the gap between germline ends came to 8 bases. The CDR3 has 13 residues. In germline, CDR1 is MNHNY, CDR2 SVGAGI (reference sequence).

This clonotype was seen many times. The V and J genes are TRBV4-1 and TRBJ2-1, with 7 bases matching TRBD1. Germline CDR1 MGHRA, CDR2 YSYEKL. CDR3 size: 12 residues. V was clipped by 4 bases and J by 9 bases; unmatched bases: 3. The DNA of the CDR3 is TGCGCCAGCAGCCCGACAGGGCTTGAGCAGTTCTTC. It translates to CASSPTGLEQFF.

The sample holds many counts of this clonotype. CDR3: CSAHSSVAGSSEQFF. Written as DNA, the CDR3 is TGCAGTGCTCATTCCTCGGTAGCGGGGTCGAGTGAGCAGTTCTTC. The gene calls are TRBV20-1 and TRBJ2-1; 8 bases agree with TRBD2. Germline trimming cut 5 bases from V and 9 bases from J; bases unmatched to any gene: 15. Germline V CDR1 and CDR2: DFQATT, SNEGSKA (reference sequence). The CDR3 is 15 amino acids.

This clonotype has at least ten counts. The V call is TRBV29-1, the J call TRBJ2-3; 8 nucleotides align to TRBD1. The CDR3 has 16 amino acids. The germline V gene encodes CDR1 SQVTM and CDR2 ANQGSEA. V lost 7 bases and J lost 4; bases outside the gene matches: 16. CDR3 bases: TGCAGCGGCACCTTCCTCCAGGGGGCATGGGCAGATACGCAGTATTTT. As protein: CSGTFLQGAWADTQYF.

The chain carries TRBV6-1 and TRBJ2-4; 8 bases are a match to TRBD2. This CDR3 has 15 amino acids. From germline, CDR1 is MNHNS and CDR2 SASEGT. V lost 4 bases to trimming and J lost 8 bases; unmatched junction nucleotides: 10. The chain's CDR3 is CASSGQLADRDIQYF. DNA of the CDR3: TGTGCCAGCAGTGGGCAACTAGCGGATAGGGACATTCAGTACTTC.

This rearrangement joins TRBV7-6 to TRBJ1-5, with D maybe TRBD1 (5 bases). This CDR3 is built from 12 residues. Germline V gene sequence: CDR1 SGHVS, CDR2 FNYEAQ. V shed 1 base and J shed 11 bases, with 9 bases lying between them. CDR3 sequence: CASSLEGRAQHF. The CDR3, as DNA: TGTGCCAGCAGCTTAGAGGGGAGGGCCCAGCATTTT.

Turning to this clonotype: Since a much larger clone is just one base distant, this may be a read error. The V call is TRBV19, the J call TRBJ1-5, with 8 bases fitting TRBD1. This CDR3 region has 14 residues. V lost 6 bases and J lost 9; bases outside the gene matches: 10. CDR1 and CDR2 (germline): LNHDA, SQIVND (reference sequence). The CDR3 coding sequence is TGTGCCAGTAGCTGTCGACAGGGGCAGTGGCCCCAGCATTTT. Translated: CASSCRQGQWPQHF.

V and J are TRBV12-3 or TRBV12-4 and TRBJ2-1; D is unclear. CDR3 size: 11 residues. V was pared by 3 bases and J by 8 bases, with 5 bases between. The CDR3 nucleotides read TGTGCCAGCAGTTTGAAATATGAGCAGTTCTTC. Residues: CASSLKYEQFF.